The entry below describes one TCR beta chain. Its cognate antigen is unknown. These data are taken from a study of PD-L1 blockade in urothelial cancer. Study as a whole: Patients had received 0 to 3 prior chemotherapy regimens. Overall study results and limits: Clones that were tumor-associated expanded more in the blood of durable-benefit patients at 3 weeks. Improved survival was predicted by pretreatment blood TCR clonality below the median.

Specified time point: pretreatment peripheral blood. This table comes from immunoSEQ multiplex PCR, and its TCRdb copy is limited to in-frame clones, with some not included. The table records 60,000 to 75,000 clones, approximately 86% of them present only once. The clonotype was recovered from a man in his sixties with urothelial cancer. Specimen: PBMCs, collected around atezolizumab (anti-PD-L1) treatment.

The CDR3, as DNA: TGCGCCAGCAGCTTGGAGGACATTCAAGAGACCCAGTACTTC. Translating gives CASSLEDIQETQYF. The chain is built from TRBV5-1 and TRBJ2-5; TRBD1 is a possible D gene (5 bases). This CDR3 spans 14 amino acids. Germline CDR1 and CDR2: SGHRS and YFSETQ. Trimming cost V 0 bases and J 2 bases, with 8 bases left between them.